This entry is about one T cell receptor (beta chain). Its cognate antigen is unknown. At one of its ends the junction is not consistent with the germline gene, which may arise from a read error. CDR1 is ENHRY, CDR2 SYGVKD, per germline. The CDR3 consists of 16 residues. It was on clinical symptoms, serum thyroxine, TRAb, thyroid ultrasound and orbital computed tomography that diagnosis relied. These data come from a study of Graves' ophthalmopathy and Graves' hyperthyroidism. RNA transcripts served as template for amplifying TCR beta CDR3 sequences. An initial RT-PCR round employing HTBI primers preceded a second-round multiplex PCR. TCRdb reprocessed the multiplex PCR reads with MiXCR, giving one entry per CDR3 protein. Of 1 million to 1.3 million distinct CDR3 sequences listed, about 35% are singletons. The study's findings and limits: Sensitivity of about 90% and specificity of less than 82% were achieved when a 13-signature model separated ophthalmopathy from stable hyperthyroidism.

V usage is TRBV10-3 and J usage is TRBJ1-1; 7 bases map to TRBD1. The sequencing input was peripheral blood or thyroid tissue (not recorded which). The source of this sequence is an adult man with Graves' hyperthyroidism. For the CDR3, the DNA is TGTGCCATCAGTGAGCCGAGGGAGGGAGGGGGCACTGAGGCTTTCTTT. Amino acid sequence: CAISEPREGGGTEAFF.